This TCR beta chain was documented in a study of regulatory T cells in long-lasting Graves disease. Time point here: newly diagnosed GD, antithyroid drugs for less than 3 months. The TCR library was prepared using RNA isolated from PBMCs. Worth noting for this clonotype: A read error may produce the germline difference seen at one junction end.

According to the study, TCR beta libraries were built with iRepertoire HTBI primers and CDR3-region Arm-PCR. TCRdb used MiXCR to reprocess the multiplex PCR reads, holding one entry per CDR3 protein. The repertoire has hundreds of thousands of distinct CDR3 sequences, 15% to 20% of them found once; the top ten carry roughly 18%. The CDR3 is 14 amino acids. Germline V gene data show CDR1 as SGDLS and CDR2 as YYNGEE. The sample also formed part of further work on T cells in Graves' hyperthyroidism and ophthalmopathy.

The TCR comes from a woman in her twenties or thirties with Graves disease. This sample comprised peripheral blood mononuclear cells (PBMCs), obtained at new diagnosis, from a patient treated with antithyroid drugs. The V call is TRBV9, the J call TRBJ1-2; D is unresolved. In nucleotides, the CDR3 is TGCGCCAGCAGTCCTTTCCTCTACACGGATGGCTACACCTTC. Its translation is CASSPFLYTDGYTF.